This TCR beta chain was documented in a study of graft-versus-host responses after intestinal transplantation. About the research overall: All recipients were transplanted with multivisceral, liver-intestinal, or isolated intestinal grafts. Tacrolimus and steroids were given for two to three years to all recipients after anti-thymocyte globulin induction.

The data were produced by immunoSEQ multiplex PCR, yet TCRdb's version contains in-frame clones alone and is incomplete. The sample has tens of thousands of clones, 90% to 95% seen once; the top ten hold about 0.1%. A word on this clone: Antigen specificity is unknown.

General observations from the study: Early post-transplant HvG declines showed an association with peak circulating GvH clone levels. Allograft graft-versus-host to host-versus-graft clonal ratios ran high in patients with graft-donor T cell macrochimerism.

The TCR comes from a human donor who received an intestinal transplant. The starting material was unstimulated CD4+ T cells sorted from spleen or lymph node cells, obtained before intestinal transplant.

CDR3 in amino acids: CAIRPRDRAYEQYF. CDR3 in DNA: TGTGCCATCCGCCCCCGGGACAGGGCATACGAGCAGTACTTC. The chain links TRBV10-3 to TRBJ2-7; TRBD1 matches at 9 bases. CDR1 and CDR2 from the germline V gene are ENHRY and SYGVKD. The CDR3 runs 14 residues. V gave up 8 bases and J gave up 4 bases; unmatched junction bases: 9.